The subject of this entry is one T cell receptor (beta chain). Its antigen is as yet unknown. CDR3 length: 18 amino acids. The germline V gene has CDR1 MNHNS and CDR2 SASEGT. Through 5' RACE with UMI labels, the TRB cDNA libraries were prepared. Reanalyzing the 5' RACE reads, TCRdb keeps one entry per CDR3 protein, without DNA. Recorded here are around 60,000 distinct CDR3 sequences; the top ten clones represent approximately 0.8%. The data originate from a study of CXCR3-negative and CXCR3-positive naive CD8 T cells. General observations from the study: Naive subsets expressed similar surface CD5; TRB CDR3 features served to infer TCR strength. Both naive subsets showed comparably high diversity, and memory CD8+ cells showed much lower diversity. Memory cells diverged, while naive CXCR3-positive and CXCR3-negative cells had similar TRBV-TRBJ usage. Against CXCR3-negative naive cells, CXCR3-positive naive cells showed more hydrophobic TRB CDR3s.

The specimen was naive CXCR3+ CD8+ T cells from blood. Noted subset: CD45RO-CCR7+CD27+CD95- naive CD8+ T cells expressing CXCR3 (TNR3+). This chain links TRBV6-1 with TRBJ2-7; without DNA, the TCRdb call of TRBD2 cannot be checked. This TCR came from a human donor in good health. Some clones in this sample may be carry-over from other donors' samples. CDR3 region: CASSDPILAGALSYEQYF.